The next 24 T cell receptor beta chains were all read from a single sample in a study of shared clonotypes between healthy human individuals. As defined, naive CD8 cells were CD45RO-negative and positively selected for CCR7, with terminally differentiated effector memory CD45RA+ cells excluded. Data came from immunoSEQ multiplex PCR; TCRdb stores just in-frame clones and leaves some out. The sample includes about 2 million clones, over 85% of them seen just once. The source material was naive CD8+ T cells sorted from blood. The receptors come from a man in his late teens or twenties in good health.

V gene TRBV5-6 combines with J gene TRBJ2-5, with D possibly matching TRBD1 (6 bases). The CDR3 is made up of 13 amino acids. The V gene's germline CDR1 is SGHDT and CDR2 YYEEEE. The V end was cut by 3 bases, the J end by 2 bases, with 8 bases between. CDR3 protein: CASSWDKQETQYF. CDR3 bases: TGTGCCAGCAGCTGGGACAAACAAGAGACCCAGTACTTC.

The V call is TRBV5-1, the J call TRBJ2-7, with D hard to call. The CDR3 totals 13 residues. Germline values: CDR1 SGHRS, CDR2 YFSETQ. V was pared by 2 bases and J by 4 bases, with 10 bases between. CDR3 nucleotides: TGCGCCAGCAGCTTCGGCGAGTGGTACGAGCAGTACTTC. Translating it yields CASSFGEWYEQYF.

V gene TRBV29-1 combines with J gene TRBJ1-2; tentatively, D is TRBD1 (6 bases). V was pared by 4 bases and J by 3 bases, with 12 bases between. The germline V gene has CDR1 SQVTM and CDR2 ANQGSEA. The CDR3 extends over 13 amino acids. CDR3 nucleotide sequence: TGCAGCGTTGCAGGGGTGGGGTACTATGGCTACACCTTC. The encoded protein is CSVAGVGYYGYTF.

The chain links TRBV4-1 to TRBJ2-7; D is undetermined. In germline, CDR1 is MGHRA, CDR2 YSYEKL. V shed 4 bases and J shed 4 bases, with 11 bases lying between them. The length of the CDR3 is 13 residues. The CDR3 protein is CASSPRRAYEQYF. The CDR3 nucleotides are TGCGCCAGCAGCCCCAGGCGAGCTTACGAGCAGTACTTC.

This chain links TRBV2 with TRBJ1-1, with 8 bases aligning to TRBD1. J was trimmed by 4 bases and V by 6 bases; bases with no gene match: 13. Germline-derived CDR1 and CDR2 are SNHLY and FYNNEI. The CDR3 has 16 amino acids. CDR3 in DNA: TGTGCCAGCAGGGATCTTCAGGGGGCGCGGGGCACTGAAGCTTTCTTT. Translation gives CASRDLQGARGTEAFF.

J is TRBJ2-7 and V is TRBV4-1; the D is unclear. This CDR3 has 16 residues. V lost 0 bases, J lost 2 bases, and 14 bases lay in between. From germline, CDR1 is MGHRA and CDR2 YSYEKL. CDR3 sequence reads: CASSQDLAVRTYEQYF. DNA of the CDR3: TGCGCCAGCAGCCAAGATCTTGCTGTCCGGACCTACGAGCAGTACTTC.

The rearrangement joins TRBV25-1 to TRBJ1-4; D not certain. The germline gives CDR1 MGHDK, CDR2 SYGVNS. This CDR3 is 16 amino acids long. Trimming removed 4 bases from V and 4 bases from J, with 16 bases in between. The DNA of the CDR3 is TGTGCCAGCAGTGCCCCTTGGCTTCTTTATAATGAAAAACTGTTTTTT. It encodes CASSAPWLLYNEKLFF.

This chain uses TRBV6-5 with TRBJ2-7; 8 bases map to TRBD1. In germline, CDR1 is MNHEY, CDR2 SVGAGI. V shed 8 bases, J shed 2 bases, and the junction held 8 bases outside the gene matches. The CDR3 spans 14 residues. The CDR3 DNA reads TGTGCCAGCGTTTTACCGGGACAGGCCTACGAGCAGTACTTC. Amino acids: CASVLPGQAYEQYF.

The rearrangement links TRBV10-3 to TRBJ2-7, with a weak D call TRBD1 (6 bases). Between the trimmed V and J ends, which lost 6 bases and 2 bases, there was a span of 8 bases. Germline-derived CDR1 and CDR2 are ENHRY and SYGVKD. The CDR3 totals 12 residues. The CDR3 DNA reads as TGTGCCATCAGCGGACAGACCTACGAGCAGTACTTC. Translation gives CAISGQTYEQYF.

With respect to this clone: The junction does not match germline at one end; this may be a read error. This chain connects TRBV10-1 to TRBJ2-1; the D gene is possibly TRBD2 (6 bases). The CDR3 contains 13 residues. Germline lookup yields CDR1 WNHNN and CDR2 SYGVQD (reference sequence). The CDR3 bases are TGCGCCAGCAGTGAGTCGGGAGGCGGTGGTATGATCTTC. It yields the protein CASSESGGGGMIF.

A word on this clone: Additional DNA sequences in this sample encode the identical CDR3. The genes are TRBV9 and TRBJ1-6; unclear D gene. Germline V gene sequence: CDR1 SGDLS, CDR2 YYNGEE. The V gene lost 2 bases and the J gene lost 6 bases, with 12 bases spanning the gap. The CDR3 totals 15 residues. CDR3 loop: CASSVEAGGNSPLHF. The CDR3 nucleotides read TGTGCCAGCAGCGTCGAGGCCGGCGGTAATTCACCCCTCCACTTT.

The J gene is TRBJ2-7, the V gene TRBV2; possible D gene TRBD1, 8 bases. CDR1 and CDR2 from the germline V gene are SNHLY and FYNNEI. The CDR3 covers 15 residues. With 3 bases removed from V and 6 bases from J, the gap between germline ends came to 18 bases. The CDR3 DNA reads as TGTGCCAGCAGTGATGGCACAGGGGGGGGTATCGAGCAGTACTTC. As protein: CASSDGTGGGIEQYF.

This chain uses TRBV6-5 with TRBJ2-7; D ambiguous. The germline CDR1 and CDR2 sequences are MNHEY and SVGAGI. Trimming pared 2 bases from V and 5 bases from J, leaving 7 bases between. The CDR3 has 12 amino acids. Written as DNA, the CDR3 is TGTGCCAGCAGTTACGGCTGGGACGAGCAGTACTTC. Translating it yields CASSYGWDEQYF.

V usage is TRBV13 and J usage is TRBJ2-5, with TRBD2 as a possible D gene (5 bases). V was shortened by 0 bases and J by 5 bases, with 16 bases between the two germline ends. CDR3 size: 16 residues. Germline loops: CDR1 PRHDT, CDR2 FYEKMQ (reference sequence). CDR3 sequence (DNA): TGTGCCAGCAGCTTAGGACCGGGATCCGGGTGGGAGACCCAGTACTTC. Protein sequence: CASSLGPGSGWETQYF. Full variable domain (missing parts from reference TRBV13 and TRBJ2-5): AAGVIQSPRHLIKEKRETATLKCYPIPRHDTVYWYQQGPGQDPQFLISFYEKMQSDKGSIPDRFSAQQFSDYHSELNMSSLELGDSALYFCASSLGPGSGWETQYFGPGTRLLVL.

The V gene is TRBV11-2, the J gene TRBJ2-3; the D is unclear. The CDR3 length is 16 residues. From germline, CDR1 is SGHAT and CDR2 FQNNGV. Trimming removed 5 bases from V and 2 bases from J, with 17 bases in between. CDR3 DNA sequence: TGTGCCAGCAGCCCCCGGGTGTCGATATTCACAGATACGCAGTATTTT. Its protein product is CASSPRVSIFTDTQYF.

This chain connects TRBV7-2 to TRBJ2-5; 8 bases align to TRBD2. Per germline, CDR1 SGHTA and CDR2 FQGNSA. This CDR3 has 16 residues. V lost 5 bases to trimming and J lost 4 bases; unmatched junction nucleotides: 12. The CDR3 reads CASSPIAGPPRETQYF. CDR3 DNA: TGTGCCAGCAGCCCAATAGCGGGGCCCCCAAGAGAGACCCAGTACTTC.

The rearrangement uses TRBV28 and TRBJ2-1, with TRBD1 as a possible D gene (6 bases). The CDR3 contains 15 residues. The V gene's germline CDR1 is MDHEN and CDR2 SYDVKM. Trimming cost V 5 bases and J 0 bases, with 11 bases left between them. The CDR3 DNA follows: TGTGCCAGCAGTCCGCGACAGGACTCCTACAATGAGCAGTTCTTC. Translated, it gives CASSPRQDSYNEQFF.

The chain couples TRBV13 to TRBJ2-7; D not certain. Trimming pared 3 bases from V and 3 bases from J, leaving 15 bases between. This CDR3 spans 15 amino acids. The V gene's germline CDR1 is PRHDT and CDR2 FYEKMQ (reference sequence). CDR3 loop: CASSFSEQKDYEQYF. The CDR3 coding sequence is TGTGCCAGCAGCTTCTCGGAACAGAAAGACTACGAGCAGTACTTC.

The chain is built from TRBV29-1 and TRBJ1-2; D remains unclear. This CDR3 region has 15 residues. V lost 3 bases to trimming and J lost 6 bases, with 20 bases between them. Germline V gene sequence: CDR1 SQVTM, CDR2 ANQGSEA. The CDR3 loop reads CSVEGPNPFVDGYTF. CDR3 bases: TGCAGCGTTGAGGGCCCGAATCCATTCGTAGATGGCTACACCTTC.

The chain recombines TRBV28 with TRBJ2-7; 9 bases line up with TRBD2. The CDR3 runs to 14 residues. With 5 bases clipped from V and 2 bases from J, the junction kept 4 bases outside the gene matches. The germline gives CDR1 MDHEN, CDR2 SYDVKM. CDR3 in amino acids: CASSRLAGTYEQYF. The CDR3 coding sequence is TGTGCCAGCAGTCGCCTAGCGGGGACCTACGAGCAGTACTTC. The complete variable domain, with remaining parts taken from reference TRBV28 and TRBJ2-7, reads DVKVTQSSRYLVKRTGEKVFLECVQDMDHENMFWYRQDPGLGLRLIYFSYDVKMKEKGDIPEGYSVSREKKERFSLILESASTNQTSMYLCASSRLAGTYEQYFGPGTRLTVT.

The V call is TRBV5-6, the J call TRBJ1-5; D is perhaps TRBD1 (6 bases). This CDR3 contains 16 residues. Trimming left V 6 bases short and J 5 bases short, with 21 bases between. CDR1 is SGHDT and CDR2 is YYEEEE in the germline V gene. CDR3 in DNA: TGTGCCAGCATCCTCTGGAATCAGGGGTGGGATCAGCCCCAGCATTTT. It encodes CASILWNQGWDQPQHF.

The J gene is TRBJ1-2, the V gene TRBV27; no definite D call. V lost 3 bases, J lost 3 bases, and 11 bases lay in between. From germline, CDR1 is MNHEY and CDR2 SMNVEV (reference sequence). CDR3 length: 14 residues. The CDR3 sequence: CASSFAGRDYGYTF. The CDR3 coding sequence is TGTGCCAGCAGTTTCGCCGGCAGAGACTATGGCTACACCTTC.

The chain has TRBV6-6 and TRBJ1-2; perhaps TRBD1 as D (6 bases). Trimming pared 5 bases from V and 2 bases from J, leaving 9 bases between. The CDR3 extends over 13 amino acids. The germline gives CDR1 MNHNY, CDR2 SVGAGI (reference sequence). The CDR3 region is CASSRRGNYGYTF. The CDR3, as DNA: TGTGCCAGCAGTCGCAGGGGCAACTATGGCTACACCTTC.

V gene TRBV6-1 combines with J gene TRBJ2-7; no clear D gene. Trimming removed 1 base at V and 3 bases at J, with 4 bases between. CDR1 is MNHNS and CDR2 is SASEGT in the germline V gene. This CDR3 is 12 amino acids long. The CDR3 loop reads CASSEVNYEQYF. The CDR3 DNA follows: TGTGCCAGCAGTGAAGTGAACTACGAGCAGTACTTC.